The clone carrying this TCR beta chain was counted ten times or more. This record belongs to a study of spatial heterogeneity in lung cancer. Whole-study context: Sequence detection consistently recorded a greater number of beta-chain than alpha-chain sequences.

The time point here: sample taken at primary tumor resection. Donors were fewer than 90 untreated early-stage non-small cell lung cancer patients. From the 5' RACE reads, TCRdb called clonotypes with MiXCR, one entry per CDR3 protein. The sample records 40,000 to 55,000 distinct CDR3 sequences, around 13% being singletons. CDR1 and CDR2 (germline): SGHVS, FNYEAQ. V was pared by 1 base and J by 0 bases, with 7 bases between. This CDR3 contains 14 residues. The chain recombines TRBV7-6 with TRBJ2-7; D unresolved. Material: PBMCs, obtained at surgery. The TCR originated in a male donor with early-stage non-small cell lung cancer. CDR3 DNA sequence: TGTGCCAGCAGCTTAGTGGACGGCTCCTACGAGCAGTACTTC. Residues: CASSLVDGSYEQYF.